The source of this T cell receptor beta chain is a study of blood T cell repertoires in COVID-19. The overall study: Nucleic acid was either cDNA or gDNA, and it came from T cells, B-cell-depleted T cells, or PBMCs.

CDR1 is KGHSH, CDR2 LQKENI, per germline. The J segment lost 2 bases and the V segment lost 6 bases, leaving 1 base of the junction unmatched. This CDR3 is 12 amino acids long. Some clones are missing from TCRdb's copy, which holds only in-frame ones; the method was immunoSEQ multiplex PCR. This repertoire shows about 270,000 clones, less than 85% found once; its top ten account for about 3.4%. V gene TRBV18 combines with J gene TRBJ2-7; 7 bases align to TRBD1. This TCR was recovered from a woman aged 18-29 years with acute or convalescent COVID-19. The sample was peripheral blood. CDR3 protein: CASSTGTYEQYF. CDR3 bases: TGTGCCAGCTCGACAGGGACCTACGAGCAGTACTTC.